Below are 20 T cell receptor beta chains sequenced from a single sample in a study of T cell changes during pregnancy in multiple sclerosis. The repertoire was sequenced with immunoSEQ multiplex PCR; TCRdb's copy has only in-frame clones and lacks some. The table records more than 55,000 clones, less than 95% of them present only once. Sequencing was performed on peripheral blood, taken in the first trimester of pregnancy. These receptors came from a female donor in good health, enrolled as a control in a pregnancy study.

This chain links TRBV14 with TRBJ2-5, with D uncertain. Trimming removed 2 bases from V and 3 bases from J, with 10 bases in between. The CDR3 has 14 residues. Germline V CDR1 and CDR2: SGHDN, FVKESK. CDR3 region: CASSQLDEKETQYF. CDR3 sequence (DNA): TGTGCCAGCAGCCAACTCGATGAGAAAGAGACCCAGTACTTC. Full variable domain (remainder filled in from reference TRBV14 and TRBJ2-5): EAGVTQFPSHSVIEKGQTVTLRCDPISGHDNLYWYRRVMGKEIKFLLHFVKESKQDESGMPNNRFLAERTGGTYSTLKVQPAELEDSGVYFCASSQLDEKETQYFGPGTRLLVL.

The chain links TRBV11-3 to TRBJ2-7; 7 bases fit TRBD2. Trimming cost V 3 bases and J 6 bases; bases outside gene matches: 11. This CDR3 spans 15 amino acids. CDR1 SGHNT and CDR2 YENEEA come from the germline V gene. CDR3 nucleotide sequence: TGTGCCAGCAGCTTCGGTGCGGGAGTAAGTGCCGAGCAGTACTTC. Translating gives CASSFGAGVSAEQYF.

This clone was seen once. The chain employs TRBV6-1 and TRBJ2-3; TRBD2 matches 10 bases. Germline lookup yields CDR1 MNHNS and CDR2 SASEGT. This CDR3 has 16 residues. V was clipped by 0 bases and J by 0 bases; unmatched bases: 0. The CDR3 here is CASSEATSGSTDTQYF. The CDR3, as DNA: TGTGCCAGCAGTGAAGCGACTAGCGGGAGCACAGATACGCAGTATTTT.

V and J are TRBV7-8 and TRBJ1-5; TRBD1 is a possible D gene (6 bases). Germline assignment: CDR1 SGHVS and CDR2 FQNEAQ. V was pared by 1 base and J by 5 bases, with 9 bases between. CDR3 length: 14 residues. CDR3 coding DNA: TGTGCCAGCAGCTTAGGACAGGTTGATCAGCCCCAGCATTTT. This translates into CASSLGQVDQPQHF.

This clone was found a few times. The chain has TRBV29-1 and TRBJ2-2, with 11 bases matching TRBD2. J was trimmed by 4 bases and V by 7 bases; bases with no gene match: 8. CDR1 SQVTM and CDR2 ANQGSEA come from the germline V gene. The CDR3 is 15 residues long. The CDR3 sequence is CSAMNSGRATGELFF. DNA for the CDR3: TGCAGCGCTATGAATAGCGGGAGGGCCACCGGGGAGCTGTTTTTT.

This chain joins TRBV9 and TRBJ2-1; D is undetermined. Germline CDR1 and CDR2: SGDLS and YYNGEE. CDR3 length: 14 residues. V lost 2 bases and J lost 8, with 14 bases in between. This CDR3 reads CASSVAPLSDEQFF. The CDR3 DNA reads as TGTGCCAGCAGCGTCGCTCCCCTCTCGGATGAGCAGTTCTTC.

The genes are TRBV7-9 and TRBJ1-4; 9 bases line up with TRBD1. After removal of 5 bases from V and 7 bases from J, the junction contained 5 bases not matched to a gene. The CDR3 has 14 amino acids. Germline V gene sequence: CDR1 SEHNR, CDR2 FQNEAQ (reference sequence). The CDR3 nucleotides read TGTGCCAGCAGCCCGGGACAGGGAGGTGAAAAACTGTTTTTT. Translating gives CASSPGQGGEKLFF.

CDR3 DNA: TGTGCCAGCAGTTACGCGGGGGGCGAGCAGTACTTC. The encoded protein is CASSYAGGEQYF. This chain uses TRBV6-5 with TRBJ2-7; 8 bases align to TRBD2. The CDR3 contains 12 residues. V dropped 2 bases and J dropped 6; count of bases not matched to a gene: 0. Germline V lookup: CDR1 MNHEY, CDR2 SVGAGI.

The chain uses TRBV15 and TRBJ2-3; 9 nucleotides match TRBD1. Germline assignment: CDR1 LNHNV and CDR2 YYDKDF (reference sequence). The V segment lost 4 bases and the J segment 4 bases; nucleotides outside the gene matches: 6. The CDR3 contains 15 residues. CDR3 coding DNA: TGTGCCACCAGCATACACAGGGGGCGCTCAGATACGCAGTATTTT. Protein: CATSIHRGRSDTQYF. The full variable domain, its missing parts supplied by reference TRBV15 and TRBJ2-3, is DAMVIQNPRYQVTQFGKPVTLSCSQTLNHNVMYWYQQKSSQAPKLLFHYYDKDFNNEADTPDNFQSRRPNTSFCFLDIRSPGLGDTAMYLCATSIHRGRSDTQYFGPGTRLTVL.

The chain links TRBV6-5 to TRBJ1-5; no clear D gene. Per germline, CDR1 MNHEY and CDR2 SVGAGI. The ends were cut back, 0 bases at V and 7 bases at J, with 7 bases in the middle. The length of the CDR3 is 13 residues. CDR3 in amino acids: CASSYSSGQPQHF. The CDR3 coding sequence is TGTGCCAGCAGTTACTCATCCGGGCAGCCCCAGCATTTT.

This chain connects TRBV4-2 to TRBJ2-7; 8 positions agree with TRBD2. The CDR3 has 16 amino acids. Trimming cost V 7 bases and J 2 bases; bases outside gene matches: 13. The germline V gene has CDR1 LGHNA and CDR2 YNFKEQ. CDR3 nucleotides: TGTGCCAGCATCCCGCCACTAGCGGAGTTCCCCTACGAGCAGTACTTC. Translated, it gives CASIPPLAEFPYEQYF.

The chain employs TRBV7-2 and TRBJ2-7, with TRBD2 as a possible D gene (5 bases). The germline V and J ends were trimmed by 4 bases and 3 bases, with 13 bases remaining between them. Germline V CDR1 and CDR2: SGHTA, FQGNSA. The CDR3 is 14 amino acids. The DNA of the CDR3 is TGTGCCAGCAGCTCTGGAGTAGCGTTCTACGAGCAGTACTTC. Amino acid sequence: CASSSGVAFYEQYF.

A note on this clone: At one end the junction does not follow the germline gene, possibly because of a read error. This chain links TRBV13 with TRBJ2-7; unclear D gene. CDR1 is PRHDT and CDR2 is FYEKMQ in the germline V gene (reference sequence). This CDR3 is 11 amino acids long. CDR3 residues: CASSYSNEQYF. The CDR3 region has the DNA TGTGCCAGCAGCTACTCCAACGAGCAGTACTTC. The variable domain in full, with the rest retrieved from reference TRBV13 and TRBJ2-7, is AAGVIQSPRHLIKEKRETATLKCYPIPRHDTVYWYQQGPGQDPQFLISFYEKMQSDKGSIPDRFSAQQFSDYHSELNMSSLELGDSALYFCASSYSNEQYFGPGTRLTVT.

CDR3 residues: CASSYSFSNQPQHF. The CDR3 bases are TGTGCCAGCAGTTACTCTTTCTCGAATCAGCCCCAGCATTTT. The V and J genes are TRBV6-5 and TRBJ1-5, with no clear D. V was shortened by 0 bases and J by 4 bases, with 7 bases between the two germline ends. CDR3 size: 14 residues. Germline V CDR1 and CDR2: MNHEY, SVGAGI.

The gene calls are TRBV25-1 and TRBJ2-1, with D maybe TRBD1 (6 bases). The CDR3 totals 13 residues. V lost 5 bases to trimming and J lost 6 bases, with 11 bases between them. Germline V CDR1 and CDR2: MGHDK, SYGVNS. The CDR3 sequence is CASSTGHRNEQFF. In DNA, the CDR3 is TGTGCCAGCAGTACAGGGCACCGCAATGAGCAGTTCTTC.

The rearrangement links TRBV18 to TRBJ2-1; unclear D gene. The germline CDR1 and CDR2 sequences are KGHSH and LQKENI. Trimming shortened V by 3 bases and J by 6 bases, and 9 bases separated the two germline ends. The CDR3 loop spans 13 amino acids. The CDR3 sequence is CASSPDSTNEQFF. As DNA, the CDR3 is TGTGCCAGCTCACCCGACTCTACCAATGAGCAGTTCTTC.

The CDR3 region has the DNA TGTGCCACCAGACGCCCGGGCGGAGGCTATGGCTACACCTTC. As protein: CATRRPGGGYGYTF. This rearrangement joins TRBV6-9 to TRBJ1-2; D uncertain. The V gene's germline CDR1 is MNHGY and CDR2 SVAAGI. V was trimmed by 10 bases and J by 4 bases, leaving 19 bases between them. The CDR3 length is 14 residues.

This chain links TRBV6-5 with TRBJ2-3; no firm D call. Germline CDR1 and CDR2: MNHEY and SVGAGI. V lost 0 bases and J lost 2, with 6 bases in between. This CDR3 is 14 amino acids long. As DNA, the CDR3 is TGTGCCAGCAGTTACTCAGAACACACAGATACGCAGTATTTT. Translated: CASSYSEHTDTQYF.

J is TRBJ1-4 and V is TRBV4-1; 8 bases map to TRBD1. The junction had 9 bases not matched to a gene; V was cut back by 4 bases and J by 8 bases. CDR1 MGHRA and CDR2 YSYEKL come from the germline V gene. There are 15 residues in the CDR3. This CDR3 reads CASSLPGQVGEKLFF. CDR3 DNA sequence: TGCGCCAGCAGCCTACCGGGACAGGTGGGGGAAAAACTGTTTTTT.

This sequence joins TRBV28 and TRBJ1-2; no definite D call. The germline CDR1 and CDR2 sequences are MDHEN and SYDVKM. V was trimmed by 5 bases and J by 4 bases, leaving 8 bases between them. CDR3 length: 12 amino acids. CDR3 sequence reads: CASSLMSYGYTF. The CDR3 DNA reads as TGTGCCAGCAGTCTAATGAGCTATGGCTACACCTTC.